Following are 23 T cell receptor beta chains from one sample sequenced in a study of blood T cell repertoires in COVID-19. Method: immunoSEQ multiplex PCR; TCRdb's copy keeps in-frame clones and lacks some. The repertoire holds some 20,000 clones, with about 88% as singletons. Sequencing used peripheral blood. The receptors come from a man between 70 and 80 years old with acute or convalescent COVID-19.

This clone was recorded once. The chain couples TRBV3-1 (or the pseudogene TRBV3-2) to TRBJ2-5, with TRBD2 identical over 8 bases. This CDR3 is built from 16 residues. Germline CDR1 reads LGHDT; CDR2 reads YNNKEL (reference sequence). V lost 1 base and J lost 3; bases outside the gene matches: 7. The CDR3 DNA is TGTGCCAGCAGCCAAGTCCCGACTAGCGTAAAAGAGACCCAGTACTTC. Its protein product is CASSQVPTSVKETQYF.

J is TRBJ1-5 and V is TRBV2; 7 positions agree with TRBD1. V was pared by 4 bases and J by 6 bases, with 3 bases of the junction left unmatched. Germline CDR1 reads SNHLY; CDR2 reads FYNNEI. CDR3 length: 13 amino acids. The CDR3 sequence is CASSVEGAQPQHF. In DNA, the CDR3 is TGTGCCAGCAGTGTAGAGGGGGCTCAGCCCCAGCATTTT.

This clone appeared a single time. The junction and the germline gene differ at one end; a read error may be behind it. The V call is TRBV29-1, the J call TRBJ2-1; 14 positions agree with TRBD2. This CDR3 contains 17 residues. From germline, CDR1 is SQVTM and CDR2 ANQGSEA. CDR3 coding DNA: TGCAGCGTTGACGGGACTAGCGGGAGTGGACCCCACAATGGGCAGTTCTTC. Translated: CSVDGTSGSGPHNGQFF.

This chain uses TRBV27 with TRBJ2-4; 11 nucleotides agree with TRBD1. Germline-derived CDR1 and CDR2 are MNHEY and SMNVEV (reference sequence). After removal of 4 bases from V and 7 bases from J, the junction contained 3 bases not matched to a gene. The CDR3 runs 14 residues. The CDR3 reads CASSSGTGGNIQYF. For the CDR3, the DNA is TGTGCCAGCAGTTCCGGGACAGGGGGTAACATTCAGTACTTC.

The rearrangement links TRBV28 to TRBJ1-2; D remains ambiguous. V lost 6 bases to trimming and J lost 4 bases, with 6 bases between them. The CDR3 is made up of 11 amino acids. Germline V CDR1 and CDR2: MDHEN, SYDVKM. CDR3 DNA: TGTGCCAGCAGGGCAGTCTATGGCTACACCTTC. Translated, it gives CASRAVYGYTF.

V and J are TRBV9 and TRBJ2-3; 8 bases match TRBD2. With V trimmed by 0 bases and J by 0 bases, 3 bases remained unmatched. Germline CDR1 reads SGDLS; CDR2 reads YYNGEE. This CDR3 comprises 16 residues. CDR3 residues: CASSVEAGASTDTQYF. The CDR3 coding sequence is TGTGCCAGCAGCGTAGAAGCGGGAGCCAGCACAGATACGCAGTATTTT.

The DNA for the CDR3 is TGTGCCAGCAGCCAAAATAGAAATGAAAAACTGTTTTTT. Amino acids: CASSQNRNEKLFF. This rearrangement joins TRBV14 to TRBJ1-4; unclear D gene. CDR1 is SGHDN, CDR2 FVKESK, per germline. The germline V and J ends were trimmed by 2 bases and 5 bases, with 6 bases remaining between them. This CDR3 is built from 13 residues.

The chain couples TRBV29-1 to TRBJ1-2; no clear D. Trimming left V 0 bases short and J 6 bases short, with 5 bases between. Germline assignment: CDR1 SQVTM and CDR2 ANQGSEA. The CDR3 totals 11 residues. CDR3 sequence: CSVEDTDGYTF. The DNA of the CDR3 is TGCAGCGTTGAAGACACGGATGGCTACACCTTC.

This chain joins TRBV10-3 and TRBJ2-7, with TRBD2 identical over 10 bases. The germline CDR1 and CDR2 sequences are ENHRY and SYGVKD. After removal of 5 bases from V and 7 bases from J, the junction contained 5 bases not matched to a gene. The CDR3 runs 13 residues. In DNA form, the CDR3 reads TGTGCCATCAGTCCTAGCGGGAGCGTGGAGCAGTACTTC. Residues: CAISPSGSVEQYF.

The CDR3 DNA is TGTGCCAGCAGCTTATCAGCGGGGGTCTACGAGCAGTACTTC. It translates to CASSLSAGVYEQYF. The rearrangement joins TRBV7-2 to TRBJ2-7; 8 bases are shared with TRBD2. CDR1 is SGHTA, CDR2 FQGNSA, per germline. The CDR3 consists of 14 residues. The V segment lost 2 bases and the J segment 3 bases; nucleotides outside the gene matches: 3.

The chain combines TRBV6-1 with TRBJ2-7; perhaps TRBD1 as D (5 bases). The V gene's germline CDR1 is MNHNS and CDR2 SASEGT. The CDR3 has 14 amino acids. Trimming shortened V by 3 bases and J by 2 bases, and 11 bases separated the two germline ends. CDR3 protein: CASSDWAGTYEQYF. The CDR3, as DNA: TGTGCCAGCAGTGATTGGGCAGGGACCTACGAGCAGTACTTC.

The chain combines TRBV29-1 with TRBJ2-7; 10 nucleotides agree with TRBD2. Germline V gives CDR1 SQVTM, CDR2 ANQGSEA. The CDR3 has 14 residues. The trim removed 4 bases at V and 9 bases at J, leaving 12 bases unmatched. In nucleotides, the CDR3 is TGCAGCGTTGCGCAGGGGACTAGCGATACGGGGCAGTACTTC. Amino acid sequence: CSVAQGTSDTGQYF.

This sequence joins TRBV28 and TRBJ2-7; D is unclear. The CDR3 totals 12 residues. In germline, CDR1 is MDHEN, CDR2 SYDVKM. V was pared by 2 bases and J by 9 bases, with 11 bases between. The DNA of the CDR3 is TGTGCCAGCAGTTTACGTTCCAGAGGGCAGTACTTC. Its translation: CASSLRSRGQYF.

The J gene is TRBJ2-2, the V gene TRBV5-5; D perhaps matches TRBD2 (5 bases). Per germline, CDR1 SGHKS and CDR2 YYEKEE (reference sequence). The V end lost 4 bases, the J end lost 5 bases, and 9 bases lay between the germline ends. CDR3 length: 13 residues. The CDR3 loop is CASSLRVTGELFF. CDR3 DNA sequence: TGTGCCAGCAGCCTGCGGGTGACCGGGGAGCTGTTTTTT.

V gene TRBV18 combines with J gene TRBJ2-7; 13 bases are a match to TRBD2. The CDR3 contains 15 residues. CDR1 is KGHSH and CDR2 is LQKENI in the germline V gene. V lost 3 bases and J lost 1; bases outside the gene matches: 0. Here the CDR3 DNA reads TGTGCCAGCTCACCGGGACTAGCGGGATCCTACGAGCAGTACTTC. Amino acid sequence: CASSPGLAGSYEQYF.

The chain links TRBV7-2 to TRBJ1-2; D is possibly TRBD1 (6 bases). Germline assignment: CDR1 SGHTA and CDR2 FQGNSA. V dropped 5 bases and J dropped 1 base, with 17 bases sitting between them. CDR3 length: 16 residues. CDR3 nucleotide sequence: TGTGCCAGCAGCCCAGACGGGGCAGGGGTTAACTATGGCTACACCTTC. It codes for CASSPDGAGVNYGYTF. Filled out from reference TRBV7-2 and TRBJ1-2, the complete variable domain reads GAGVSQSPSNKVTEKGKDVELRCDPISGHTALYWYRQSLGQGLEFLIYFQGNSAPDKSGLPSDRFSAERTGGSVSTLTIQRTQQEDSAVYLCASSPDGAGVNYGYTFGSGTRLTVV.

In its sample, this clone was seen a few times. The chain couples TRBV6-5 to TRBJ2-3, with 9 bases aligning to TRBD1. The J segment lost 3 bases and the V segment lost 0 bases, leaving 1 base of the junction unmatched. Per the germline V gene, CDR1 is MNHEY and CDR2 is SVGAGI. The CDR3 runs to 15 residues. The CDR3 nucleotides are TGTGCCAGCAGTTACTCCGGGACAGGGACAGATACGCAGTATTTT. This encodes CASSYSGTGTDTQYF.

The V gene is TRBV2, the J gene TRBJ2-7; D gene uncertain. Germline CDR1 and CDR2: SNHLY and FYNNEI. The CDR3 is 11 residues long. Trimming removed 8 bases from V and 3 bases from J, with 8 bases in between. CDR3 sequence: CASSGFYEQYF. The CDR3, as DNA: TGTGCCAGCTCCGGGTTCTACGAGCAGTACTTC.

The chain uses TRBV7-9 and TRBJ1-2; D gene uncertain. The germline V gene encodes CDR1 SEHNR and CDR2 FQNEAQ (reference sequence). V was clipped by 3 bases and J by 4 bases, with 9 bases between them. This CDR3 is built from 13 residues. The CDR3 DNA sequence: TGTGCCAGCAGCTTGGGCAGCCTCTATGGCTACACCTTC. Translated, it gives CASSLGSLYGYTF.

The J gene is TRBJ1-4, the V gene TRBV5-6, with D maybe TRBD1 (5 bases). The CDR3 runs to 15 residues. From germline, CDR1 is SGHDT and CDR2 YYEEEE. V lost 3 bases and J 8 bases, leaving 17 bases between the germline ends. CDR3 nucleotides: TGTGCCAGCAGCTCGCCAGGGTTTGGACAAGAAAAACTGTTTTTT. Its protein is CASSSPGFGQEKLFF.

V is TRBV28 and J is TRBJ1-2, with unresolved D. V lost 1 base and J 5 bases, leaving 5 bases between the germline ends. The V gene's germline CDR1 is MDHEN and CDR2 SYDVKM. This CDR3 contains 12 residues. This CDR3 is CASSLSGYGYTF. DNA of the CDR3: TGTGCCAGCAGTTTATCGGGATATGGCTACACCTTC.

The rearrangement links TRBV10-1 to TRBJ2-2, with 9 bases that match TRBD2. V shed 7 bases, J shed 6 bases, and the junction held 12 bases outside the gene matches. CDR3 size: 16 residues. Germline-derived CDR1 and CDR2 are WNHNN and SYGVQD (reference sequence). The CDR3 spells CASTQRGLAPAGELFF. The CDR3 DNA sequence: TGCGCCAGCACCCAACGGGGACTAGCCCCTGCCGGGGAGCTGTTTTTT.

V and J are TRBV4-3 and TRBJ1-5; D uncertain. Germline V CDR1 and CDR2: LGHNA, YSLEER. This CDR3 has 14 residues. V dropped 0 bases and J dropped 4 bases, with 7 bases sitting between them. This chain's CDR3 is CASSQDYGNQPQHF. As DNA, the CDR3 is TGCGCCAGCAGCCAAGATTACGGGAATCAGCCCCAGCATTTT.